This entry is about one T cell receptor (beta chain). This sample was taken from a study of blood T cell repertoires in COVID-19. Repertoires were generated with immunoSEQ multiplex PCR, while TCRdb's copy carries only in-frame clones and drops some. The table lists 140,000 to 150,000 clones, over 70% of them singletons, with approximately 3.5% in the top ten. The CDR3 totals 15 residues. Germline lookup yields CDR1 MNHEY and CDR2 SMNVEV (reference sequence). V lost 5 bases, J lost 3 bases, and 17 bases lay in between. The gene calls are TRBV27 and TRBJ2-7; possible D gene TRBD1, 6 bases. Specimen: peripheral blood. This receptor was taken from a man between 65 and 85 years old who had recovered from COVID-19. The CDR3 region is CASSLPQGWDYEQYF. CDR3 nucleotide sequence: TGTGCCAGCAGTCTTCCCCAGGGGTGGGACTACGAGCAGTACTTC.